The 6 T cell receptor beta chains listed next were all sequenced from one sample in a study of CD8 T cells in ankylosing spondylitis. Study-level findings and limits: Blood from ankylosing spondylitis patients appeared to carry a characteristic roughly eight-variant TCR beta motif.

These TCRs' antigens remain unknown. TCRdb used MiXCR to reprocess the 5' RACE reads, holding one entry per CDR3 protein. The sample has over 450,000 distinct CDR3 sequences; 12% are singletons. Sequenced: blood, either unsorted or a sorted T cell fraction (not recorded which). These receptors all come from a male donor with ankylosing spondylitis.

This clonotype was observed at least ten times. This chain links TRBV12-3 or TRBV12-4 with TRBJ2-1; TRBD2 matches at 12 bases. The CDR3 is made up of 15 amino acids. With 5 bases clipped from V and 5 bases from J, the junction kept 4 bases outside the gene matches. CDR3 nucleotide sequence: TGTGCCAGCAGTCTCCTAGCGGGGGGGAACAATGAGCAGTTCTTC. Encoded protein: CASSLLAGGNNEQFF.

The chain couples TRBV29-1 to TRBJ2-1; no clear D gene. The CDR3 loop spans 12 amino acids. From germline, CDR1 is SQVTM and CDR2 ANQGSEA. The V end lost 4 bases, the J end lost 7 bases, and 11 bases lay between the germline ends. The CDR3 is CSVAYSLNEQFF. The CDR3 nucleotides read TGCAGCGTTGCGTACAGTCTAAATGAGCAGTTCTTC.

This clonotype was found a few times. The chain uses TRBV5-1 and TRBJ1-2, with D possibly matching TRBD1 (5 bases). The CDR3 runs to 15 residues. Germline assignment: CDR1 SGHRS and CDR2 YFSETQ. With 0 bases removed from V and 3 bases from J, the gap between germline ends came to 12 bases. CDR3 DNA: TGCGCCAGCAGCTTGGGGGGGTTTGCGGACTATGGCTACACCTTC. This translates into CASSLGGFADYGYTF.

This clonotype was recorded a few times. V and J are TRBV29-1 and TRBJ2-7, with 13 positions matching TRBD2. The CDR3 length is 13 residues. The V segment lost 5 bases and the J segment 5 bases; nucleotides outside the gene matches: 3. The germline V gene encodes CDR1 SQVTM and CDR2 ANQGSEA. The CDR3 nucleotides are TGCAGCGTTCGCGGACTAGCGGGAGACGAGCAGTACTTC. Amino acid sequence: CSVRGLAGDEQYF.

This clonotype has just a few counts. The chain has TRBV27 and TRBJ1-1; a possible D gene is TRBD1 (6 bases). The CDR3 is made up of 14 amino acids. V lost 6 bases to trimming and J lost 1 base, with 12 bases between them. Germline assignment: CDR1 MNHEY and CDR2 SMNVEV (reference sequence). The CDR3 coding sequence is TGTGCCAGCAGCCCGGGACACCGGAACACTGAAGCTTTCTTT. It is translated as CASSPGHRNTEAFF.

This rearrangement joins TRBV10-3 to TRBJ1-1; 9 nucleotides line up with TRBD1. Germline-derived CDR1 and CDR2 are ENHRY and SYGVKD. The V gene end was trimmed by 10 bases and the J gene end by 5 bases; junction bases not matched to a gene: 5. The length of the CDR3 is 12 residues. CDR3 amino acids: CATGTGSTEAFF. The CDR3 nucleotides are TGTGCCACCGGGACAGGGTCGACTGAAGCTTTCTTT.